A single sample gave rise to the 32 T cell receptor beta chains below, sequenced in a study of T cells in localized non-small cell lung cancer. TCRdb's table, derived via immunoSEQ multiplex PCR, lists solely in-frame clones and lacks some. The sample lists 30,000 to 35,000 clones; roughly 93% were seen once. The sequences come from peripheral blood, collected before any cancer treatment. The receptors derive from an older female donor with stage I lung adenocarcinoma.

V gene TRBV7-9 combines with J gene TRBJ1-1, with 8 bases that match TRBD1. The V and J ends lost 2 bases and 4 bases, in that order; junction bases with no gene match: 3. This CDR3 region has 14 residues. CDR1 is SEHNR and CDR2 is FQNEAQ in the germline V gene (reference sequence). DNA for the CDR3: TGTGCCAGCAGCTTACGGCAGGGGGCCACTGAAGCTTTCTTT. Amino acids: CASSLRQGATEAFF.

This chain connects TRBV19 to TRBJ1-4, with 8 nucleotides matching TRBD1. The trim removed 6 bases at V and 8 bases at J, leaving 11 bases unmatched. This CDR3 spans 15 amino acids. CDR1 LNHDA and CDR2 SQIVND come from the germline V gene (reference sequence). CDR3 region: CASRSPTGGWEKLFF. The CDR3 DNA follows: TGTGCCAGTAGGTCACCTACAGGGGGTTGGGAAAAACTGTTTTTT.

The chain joins TRBV28 to TRBJ1-5; D gene uncertain. The CDR3 consists of 14 residues. V lost 3 bases to trimming and J lost 0 bases, with 6 bases between them. The germline gives CDR1 MDHEN, CDR2 SYDVKM. As DNA, the CDR3 is TGTGCCAGCAGTTTCCCACCTAGCAATCAGCCCCAGCATTTT. The encoded protein is CASSFPPSNQPQHF.

This chain links TRBV19 with TRBJ1-1, with no clear D. Germline V CDR1 and CDR2: LNHDA, SQIVND (reference sequence). V dropped 1 base and J dropped 7 bases, with 7 bases sitting between them. This CDR3 is 12 amino acids long. The CDR3 is CASSIGRFEAFF. CDR3 coding DNA: TGTGCCAGTAGTATAGGACGTTTTGAAGCTTTCTTT.

This clone showed up just once. The V call is TRBV19, the J call TRBJ2-1, with D possibly being TRBD1 (6 bases). Trimming removed 0 bases from V and 7 bases from J, with 13 bases in between. This CDR3 is 15 amino acids long. Looked up from germline, CDR1 is LNHDA and CDR2 is SQIVND (reference sequence). The CDR3 DNA follows: TGTGCCAGTAGTATAGATCCGTCACAGGGAAATGAGCAGTTCTTC. Translating it yields CASSIDPSQGNEQFF.

V gene TRBV7-9 combines with J gene TRBJ1-2; D gene unclear. This CDR3 contains 10 residues. V shed 5 bases and J shed 10 bases, with 8 bases lying between them. Germline CDR1 SEHNR, CDR2 FQNEAQ (reference sequence). CDR3 in DNA: TGTGCCAGCAGCATAAGAGACTACACCTTC. Its protein product is CASSIRDYTF.

The gene calls are TRBV7-8 and TRBJ2-7; TRBD2 matches at 7 bases. This CDR3 is built from 15 residues. V trimming: 1 base; J trimming: 4 bases; junction bases outside the gene matches: 7. Germline V CDR1 and CDR2: SGHVS, FQNEAQ. Here the CDR3 DNA reads TGTGCCAGCAGCTTAGAACGGAGCGGGGCTTACGAGCAGTACTTC. Amino acids: CASSLERSGAYEQYF.

V and J are TRBV5-6 and TRBJ1-3; D is ambiguous. V was cut by 2 bases and J by 4 bases, with 10 bases left in between. The V gene's germline CDR1 is SGHDT and CDR2 YYEEEE. CDR3 length: 14 amino acids. This CDR3 is CASSFPNTGNTIYF. CDR3 in DNA: TGTGCCAGCAGCTTCCCAAATACAGGAAACACCATATATTTT.

The rearrangement joins TRBV7-3 to TRBJ2-3, with D perhaps given as TRBD1 or TRBD2 (5 bases each). The germline V gene encodes CDR1 SGHTA and CDR2 FQGTGA. V lost 3 bases and J 6 bases, leaving 16 bases between the germline ends. This CDR3 contains 15 residues. CDR3 nucleotide sequence: TGTGCCAGCAGCTTCTTTGGGGGTGGTGGGGATACGCAGTATTTT. As protein: CASSFFGGGGDTQYF.

This clone was detected a few times. The V gene is TRBV6-1, the J gene TRBJ2-7; the D is unclear. This CDR3 is 12 amino acids long. Trimming stripped 4 bases from V and 7 bases from J, with 11 bases between. Germline V gene sequence: CDR1 MNHNS, CDR2 SASEGT. The CDR3 here is CASSVRLQEQYV. The CDR3 DNA reads TGTGCCAGCAGTGTTCGTCTTCAAGAGCAGTACGTC.

This chain joins TRBV7-2 and TRBJ2-1; D not resolved. The germline gives CDR1 SGHTA, CDR2 FQGNSA. V was clipped by 1 base and J by 1 base, with 8 bases between them. The CDR3 length is 15 residues. The CDR3 loop reads CASSLGAGSYNEQFF. The DNA for the CDR3 is TGTGCCAGCAGCTTAGGGGCTGGATCCTACAATGAGCAGTTCTTC.

This chain links TRBV6-1 with TRBJ2-6, with 11 nucleotides matching TRBD2. The CDR3 has 17 amino acids. The J segment lost 1 base and the V segment lost 4 bases, leaving 3 bases of the junction unmatched. Germline CDR1 reads MNHNS; CDR2 reads SASEGT. The CDR3 region has the DNA TGTGCCAGCAGTGCGATAGCGGGGGGGTCTGGGGCCAACGTCCTGACTTTC. Protein sequence: CASSAIAGGSGANVLTF.

The chain couples TRBV6-6 to TRBJ2-2, with D hard to call. Trimming left V 2 bases short and J 5 bases short, with 6 bases between. The CDR3 covers 13 residues. CDR1 is MNHNY and CDR2 is SVGAGI in the germline V gene (reference sequence). As DNA, the CDR3 is TGTGCCAGCAGTTACGACGTAACCGGGGAGCTGTTTTTT. This encodes CASSYDVTGELFF.

The rearrangement joins TRBV11-2 to TRBJ1-1; D not certain. The germline V gene has CDR1 SGHAT and CDR2 FQNNGV. The CDR3 consists of 13 residues. The germline V and J ends were trimmed by 5 bases and 3 bases, with 10 bases remaining between them. This CDR3 reads CASSLRIDTEAFF. The DNA of the CDR3 is TGTGCCAGCAGCCTACGCATAGACACTGAAGCTTTCTTT.

The chain uses TRBV29-1 and TRBJ1-2; D remains unclear. Trimming took off 4 bases at V and 8 bases at J, with 23 bases between the two ends. The germline V gene encodes CDR1 SQVTM and CDR2 ANQGSEA. The CDR3 is 15 amino acids. The CDR3 nucleotides are TGCAGCGTTGTGCGGGGTTATAGTAATTTGGGAGGCTACACCTTC. This gives the protein CSVVRGYSNLGGYTF. Combining the CDR3 with reference TRBV29-1 and TRBJ1-2 gives the whole variable domain SAVISQKPSRDICQRGTSLTIQCQVDSQVTMMFWYRQQPGQSLTLIATANQGSEATYESGFVIDKFPISRPNLTFSTLTVSNMSPEDSSIYLCSVVRGYSNLGGYTFGSGTRLTVV.

CDR3 protein: CASSFGGSRTNEQFF. CDR3 sequence (DNA): TGTGCCAGCAGCTTTGGGGGAAGTAGGACGAATGAGCAGTTCTTC. This chain connects TRBV7-2 to TRBJ2-1; D tentatively fits TRBD1 or TRBD2 (5 bases each). CDR1 and CDR2 from the germline V gene are SGHTA and FQGNSA. This CDR3 comprises 15 residues. The V end was cut by 3 bases, the J end by 7 bases, with 16 bases between.

CDR3 loop: CASRPRTMNTEAFF. In nucleotides, the CDR3 is TGTGCCAGCCGACCCAGGACCATGAACACTGAAGCTTTCTTT. The chain carries TRBV2 and TRBJ1-1; D gene uncertain. V was pared by 8 bases and J by 0 bases, with 13 bases between. The CDR3 is made up of 14 amino acids. CDR1 is SNHLY, CDR2 FYNNEI, per germline.

The J gene is TRBJ1-1, the V gene TRBV5-1; D might be TRBD1 (5 bases). The CDR3 contains 16 residues. V was pared by 0 bases and J by 0 bases, with 12 bases between. CDR1 and CDR2 (germline): SGHRS, YFSETQ. The CDR3, as DNA: TGCGCCAGCAGCTTGGCCGGGACGCTTATGAACACTGAAGCTTTCTTT. This encodes CASSLAGTLMNTEAFF. Full variable domain (missing parts from reference TRBV5-1 and TRBJ1-1): KAGVTQTPRYLIKTRGQQVTLSCSPISGHRSVSWYQQTPGQGLQFLFEYFSETQRNKGNFPGRFSGRQFSNSRSEMNVSTLELGDSALYLCASSLAGTLMNTEAFFGQGTRLTVV.

The chain has TRBV19 and TRBJ2-1; 8 nucleotides match TRBD2. The CDR3 is 17 residues long. V was pared by 1 base and J by 4 bases, with 9 bases of the junction left unmatched. Per germline, CDR1 LNHDA and CDR2 SQIVND (reference sequence). CDR3 protein: CASSIVHRGLVYNEQFF. The CDR3 DNA reads TGTGCCAGTAGTATAGTACACCGGGGACTAGTGTACAATGAGCAGTTCTTC.

V and J are TRBV4-3 and TRBJ1-1, with a tentative D call TRBD1 (6 bases). V lost 0 bases and J lost 4, with 15 bases in between. The CDR3 consists of 16 residues. Germline V CDR1 and CDR2: LGHNA, YSLEER. CDR3 nucleotide sequence: TGCGCCAGCAGCCAAGATCAAGGGGCCAGGGGCACTGAAGCTTTCTTT. This codes for CASSQDQGARGTEAFF.

This sequence joins TRBV10-1 and TRBJ2-7; 9 nucleotides line up with TRBD1. The V segment lost 9 bases and the J segment 2 bases; nucleotides outside the gene matches: 11. Looked up from germline, CDR1 is WNHNN and CDR2 is SYGVQD (reference sequence). The CDR3 covers 15 residues. CDR3 nucleotides: TGCGCCAGAATAAAGTCCGGGACAGGGCCCTACGAGCAGTACGTC. Protein product: CARIKSGTGPYEQYV.

This chain links TRBV4-3 with TRBJ2-5, with TRBD1 matching 10 bases. The CDR3 loop spans 15 amino acids. V shed 3 bases and J 4 bases; nucleotides not matched to a gene: 5. Germline V gene data show CDR1 as LGHNA and CDR2 as YSLEER. The CDR3: CASSQADRGLETQYF. The CDR3 bases are TGCGCCAGCAGCCAGGCTGACAGGGGGCTAGAGACCCAGTACTTC.

The CDR3 region is CASSDSSPSGANVLTF. The CDR3 DNA follows: TGTGCCAGCAGTGACTCTAGCCCCTCTGGGGCCAACGTCCTGACTTTC. The V gene is TRBV6-4, the J gene TRBJ2-6, with D uncertain. Looked up from germline, CDR1 is MRHNA and CDR2 is SNTAGT. CDR3 length: 16 residues. Trimming left V 0 bases short and J 0 bases short, with 6 bases between.

With regard to this clone: This specimen includes other DNA sequences encoding the same CDR3. The chain joins TRBV19 to TRBJ2-3, with 7 positions matching TRBD1. CDR1 is LNHDA, CDR2 SQIVND, per germline (reference sequence). V shed 1 base, J shed 0 bases, and the junction held 1 base outside the gene matches. The CDR3 is 15 amino acids. Here the CDR3 DNA reads TGTGCCAGTAGTATAGGGACAGGTAGCACAGATACGCAGTATTTT. This codes for CASSIGTGSTDTQYF.

The V gene is TRBV19, the J gene TRBJ2-1; TRBD1 might be the D (6 bases). The CDR3 extends over 14 amino acids. CDR1 is LNHDA, CDR2 SQIVND, per germline (reference sequence). V lost 7 bases, J lost 3 bases, and 13 bases lay in between. The CDR3 region has the DNA TGTGCCAGTAAAAGGGACACATTCTACAATGAGCAGTTCTTC. Amino acid sequence: CASKRDTFYNEQFF. The full variable domain, rest sourced from reference TRBV19 and TRBJ2-1, is DGGITQSPKYLFRKEGQNVTLSCEQNLNHDAMYWYRQDPGQGLRLIYYSQIVNDFQKGDIAEGYSVSREKKESFPLTVTSAQKNPTAFYLCASKRDTFYNEQFFGPGTRLTVL.

For the CDR3, the DNA is TGCAGCGTTGGGGCGGGACAGGCTAGCACAGATACGCAGTATTTT. Amino acid sequence: CSVGAGQASTDTQYF. V usage is TRBV29-1 and J usage is TRBJ2-3; 8 positions agree with TRBD1. Trimming cost V 4 bases and J 0 bases; bases outside gene matches: 6. Germline V CDR1 and CDR2: SQVTM, ANQGSEA. The CDR3 contains 15 residues.

The chain recombines TRBV29-1 with TRBJ1-2; 8 positions match TRBD1. V trimming: 6 bases; J trimming: 7 bases; junction bases outside the gene matches: 10. Germline CDR1 SQVTM, CDR2 ANQGSEA. This CDR3 region has 13 residues. In DNA, the CDR3 is TGCAGCGTGGCGACAGGGGAGAGGGGTGGCTACACCTTC. Translated, it gives CSVATGERGGYTF.

The chain couples TRBV6-6 to TRBJ1-1; D remains ambiguous. This CDR3 has 11 amino acids. The germline V gene has CDR1 MNHNY and CDR2 SVGAGI (reference sequence). The V end lost 6 bases, the J end lost 11 bases, and 13 bases lay between the germline ends. DNA for the CDR3: TGTGCCAGCAGCCGCGACACTGGTGCTTTCTTT. Protein: CASSRDTGAFF.

The rearrangement links TRBV15 to TRBJ1-5; 10 bases line up with TRBD1. Per germline, CDR1 LNHNV and CDR2 YYDKDF (reference sequence). V shed 8 bases, J shed 2 bases, and the junction held 15 bases outside the gene matches. The CDR3 sequence is 18 residues long. CDR3 in DNA: TGTGCCACCCGAACGCTGGGACAGGGGATTAGGGGCAATCAGCCCCAGCATTTT. It specifies CATRTLGQGIRGNQPQHF. Looking up the rest from reference TRBV15 and TRBJ1-5 gives the full variable domain: DAMVIQNPRYQVTQFGKPVTLSCSQTLNHNVMYWYQQKSSQAPKLLFHYYDKDFNNEADTPDNFQSRRPNTSFCFLDIRSPGLGDTAMYLCATRTLGQGIRGNQPQHFGDGTRLSIL.

The CDR3 DNA follows: TGTGCCAGCTCACTACTAGATACGCAGTATTTT. It translates to CASSLLDTQYF. The gene calls are TRBV18 and TRBJ2-3; D not resolved. The CDR3 loop spans 11 amino acids. V shed 4 bases and J shed 5 bases, with 4 bases lying between them. Germline CDR1 is KGHSH and CDR2 is LQKENI.

By sample fraction, this clone is large. The chain links TRBV19 to TRBJ2-3; D gene ambiguous. The V gene lost 1 base and the J gene lost 1 base, with 0 bases spanning the gap. Germline V gives CDR1 LNHDA, CDR2 SQIVND (reference sequence). This CDR3 spans 12 amino acids. The CDR3 spells CASSIGTDTQYF. The CDR3 nucleotides are TGTGCCAGTAGTATAGGCACAGATACGCAGTATTTT.

The chain carries TRBV6-1 and TRBJ1-1; D is ambiguous. This CDR3 spans 11 amino acids. V was shortened by 8 bases and J by 5 bases, with 9 bases between the two germline ends. Germline lookup yields CDR1 MNHNS and CDR2 SASEGT. The CDR3 is CASDRGTEAFF. Written as DNA, the CDR3 is TGTGCCAGCGATCGGGGTACTGAAGCTTTCTTT.